A single TCR beta chain is shown here with its context. As yet, its antigen is unknown. This sample was included in a study of cytomegalovirus exposure and HLA in healthy donors. Study-wide points: Using the classifier, cytomegalovirus status was reportedly diagnosed with high specificity and sensitivity. Associated with cytomegalovirus, according to the listing, were 170 or so TCR beta chains. In a later analysis, the majority of CMV-associated beta chains seemingly showed HLA restriction.

Those who donated were healthy bone marrow donors. PCR employed 60 Vbeta and 13 Jbeta primers. Method: immunoSEQ multiplex PCR; TCRdb's copy keeps in-frame clones and lacks some. The sample lists 80,000 to 100,000 clones, around 80% occurring once. The sequenced sample was PBMCs. The sequence came from a middle-aged man in good health and CMV-seronegative.

The CDR3 sequence: CACGQGQGAQAFF. The CDR3 DNA is TGTGCCTGCGGCCAGGGACAGGGGGCCCAAGCTTTCTTT. The V call is TRBV30, the J call TRBJ1-1; 12 bases align to TRBD1. This CDR3 has 13 residues. Germline lookup yields CDR1 GTSNPN and CDR2 SVGIG (reference sequence). The V and J ends lost 6 bases and 9 bases, in that order; junction bases with no gene match: 8.